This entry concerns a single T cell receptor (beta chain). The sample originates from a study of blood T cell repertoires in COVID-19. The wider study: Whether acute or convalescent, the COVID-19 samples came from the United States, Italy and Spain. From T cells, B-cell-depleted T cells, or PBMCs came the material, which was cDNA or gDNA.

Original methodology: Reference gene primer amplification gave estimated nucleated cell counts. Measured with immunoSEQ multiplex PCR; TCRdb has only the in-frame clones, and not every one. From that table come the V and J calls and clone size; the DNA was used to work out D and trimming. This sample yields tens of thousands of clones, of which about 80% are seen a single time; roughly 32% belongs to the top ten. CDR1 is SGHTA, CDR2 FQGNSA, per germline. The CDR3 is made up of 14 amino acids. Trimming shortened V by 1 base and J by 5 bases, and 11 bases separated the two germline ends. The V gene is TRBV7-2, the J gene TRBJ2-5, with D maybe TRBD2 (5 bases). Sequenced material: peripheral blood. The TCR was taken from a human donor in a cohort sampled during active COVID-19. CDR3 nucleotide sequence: TGTGCCAGCAGCTTAGAACCAGCGGAGGAGACCCAGTACTTC. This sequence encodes CASSLEPAEETQYF.